These 4 T cell receptor beta chains were sequenced from one sample in a study of cytomegalovirus exposure and HLA in healthy donors. The study ran its PCR with 60 Vbeta and 13 Jbeta primers. Measured with immunoSEQ multiplex PCR; TCRdb has only the in-frame clones, and not every one. The sample records just over 95,000 clones, over 70% being singletons. Sequences were obtained from PBMCs. These TCRs come from a woman in her forties in good health and CMV-seronegative.

The chain joins TRBV7-9 to TRBJ2-5; TRBD2 aligns across 7 bases. The germline V gene encodes CDR1 SEHNR and CDR2 FQNEAQ (reference sequence). V trimming: 3 bases; J trimming: 1 base; junction bases outside the gene matches: 8. This CDR3 comprises 16 residues. The DNA for the CDR3 is TGTGCCAGCAGCTTTCGAGGGACTAAGACCCAAGAGACCCAGTACTTC. This translates into CASSFRGTKTQETQYF.

The rearrangement uses TRBV30 and TRBJ1-5; D is unclear. Germline values: CDR1 GTSNPN, CDR2 SVGIG (reference sequence). The length of the CDR3 is 13 residues. V was pared by 2 bases and J by 7 bases, with 12 bases between. Here the CDR3 reads CAWSSLEGQPQHF. The CDR3 bases are TGTGCCTGGAGTAGTCTGGAGGGCCAGCCCCAGCATTTT.

In its sample, this clone was seen a few times. The genes are TRBV6-6 and TRBJ2-1; 7 bases match TRBD2. The J segment lost 13 bases and the V segment lost 5 bases, leaving 8 bases of the junction unmatched. The CDR3 contains 12 residues. Germline-derived CDR1 and CDR2 are MNHNY and SVGAGI (reference sequence). The CDR3 spells CASSPHGGNQFF. CDR3 nucleotides: TGTGCCAGCAGTCCCCACGGGGGGAATCAGTTCTTC.

The chain uses TRBV5-1 and TRBJ1-2, with 8 bases that match TRBD1. Germline V gives CDR1 SGHRS, CDR2 YFSETQ. The CDR3 loop spans 14 amino acids. V dropped 3 bases and J dropped 2; count of bases not matched to a gene: 3. Here the CDR3 reads CASSSGQANYGYTF. In DNA, the CDR3 is TGCGCCAGCAGCTCGGGACAGGCAAACTATGGCTACACCTTC. The whole variable domain, remainder taken from reference TRBV5-1 and TRBJ1-2, is KAGVTQTPRYLIKTRGQQVTLSCSPISGHRSVSWYQQTPGQGLQFLFEYFSETQRNKGNFPGRFSGRQFSNSRSEMNVSTLELGDSALYLCASSSGQANYGYTFGSGTRLTVV.